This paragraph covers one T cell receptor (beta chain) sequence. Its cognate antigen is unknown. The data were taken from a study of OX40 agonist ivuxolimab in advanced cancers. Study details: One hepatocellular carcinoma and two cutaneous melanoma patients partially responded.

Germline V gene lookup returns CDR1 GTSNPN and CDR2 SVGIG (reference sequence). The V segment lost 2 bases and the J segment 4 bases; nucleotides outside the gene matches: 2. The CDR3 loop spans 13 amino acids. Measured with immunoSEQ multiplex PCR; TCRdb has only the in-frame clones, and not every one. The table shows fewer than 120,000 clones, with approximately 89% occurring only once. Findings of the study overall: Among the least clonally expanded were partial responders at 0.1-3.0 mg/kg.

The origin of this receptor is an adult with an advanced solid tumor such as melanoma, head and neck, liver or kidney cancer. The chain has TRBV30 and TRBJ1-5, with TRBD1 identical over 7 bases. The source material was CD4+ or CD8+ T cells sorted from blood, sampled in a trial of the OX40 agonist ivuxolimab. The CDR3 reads CAWSIQGNQPQHF. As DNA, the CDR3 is TGTGCCTGGAGTATACAGGGGAATCAGCCCCAGCATTTT. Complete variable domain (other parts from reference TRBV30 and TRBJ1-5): SQTIHQWPATLVQPVGSPLSLECTVEGTSNPNLYWYRQAAGRGLQLLFYSVGIGQISSEVPQNLSASRPQDRQFILSSKKLLLSDSGFYLCAWSIQGNQPQHFGDGTRLSIL.